The 5 T cell receptor beta chains reported below all come from one sample, sequenced in a study of beta chain features in type 1 diabetes. Of the isolated RNA, all was reverse transcribed, and so the sequenced material was expressed TCRB transcripts. Generated by immunoSEQ multiplex PCR, the TCRdb table keeps only in-frame clones and is missing some. The data contain fewer than 500,000 clones, about 15% of them singletons. The sample consisted of naive CD4+ T cells from blood. The receptors here all came from a young man in good health.

The J gene is TRBJ2-7, the V gene TRBV5-1; the match to TRBD1 covers 8 bases. After removal of 4 bases from V and 3 bases from J, the junction contained 12 bases not matched to a gene. The CDR3 contains 16 residues. In germline, CDR1 is SGHRS, CDR2 YFSETQ. The CDR3, as DNA: TGCGCCAGCAGCCCCGGCAGGACAGGGACAGACTACGAGCAGTACTTC. Residues: CASSPGRTGTDYEQYF.

Only a few counts were recorded for this clone. V and J are TRBV15 and TRBJ2-7; TRBD2 might be the D (6 bases). The CDR3 extends over 14 amino acids. Germline-derived CDR1 and CDR2 are LNHNV and YYDKDF (reference sequence). V dropped 3 bases and J dropped 3 bases, with 12 bases sitting between them. CDR3 residues: CATSRGLKNYEQYV. The CDR3 DNA sequence: TGTGCCACCAGCAGGGGACTGAAAAACTACGAGCAGTACGTC.

The chain employs TRBV6-6 and TRBJ2-5; D is unclear. Deletions cut 0 bases from V and 7 bases from J, with 12 bases between. The CDR3 consists of 14 residues. The germline gives CDR1 MNHNY, CDR2 SVGAGI (reference sequence). The CDR3 sequence is CASSYSNEQSTQYF. For the CDR3, the DNA is TGTGCCAGCAGTTACTCCAACGAACAATCGACCCAGTACTTC.

The chain links TRBV9 to TRBJ1-4; no firm D call. The CDR3 is 12 residues long. From germline, CDR1 is SGDLS and CDR2 YYNGEE. V lost 3 bases and J 7 bases, leaving 7 bases between the germline ends. The CDR3 DNA is TGTGCCAGCAGCGGAAGAACTGAAAAACTGTTTTTT. As protein: CASSGRTEKLFF.

This clone was counted only a few times. The rearrangement links TRBV9 to TRBJ1-2; D unclear. V shed 0 bases and J shed 3 bases, with 12 bases lying between them. Germline CDR1 is SGDLS and CDR2 is YYNGEE. This CDR3 has 15 amino acids. CDR3 in DNA: TGTGCCAGCAGCGTAGGCCCGAGTAGGGACTATGGCTACACCTTC. It encodes CASSVGPSRDYGYTF.